These T cell receptor beta chains were read from a single sample in a study of T cell changes during pregnancy in multiple sclerosis. Clones were sequenced by immunoSEQ multiplex PCR, and TCRdb holds only the in-frame ones, with some missing. This table has roughly 99,000 clones, 92% appearing once. Specimen: peripheral blood, collected after pregnancy. The receptors originated from a female donor in good health, enrolled as a control in a pregnancy study. The CDR3 runs from the conserved cysteine through the conserved F or W. Fields, in order: J gene, V gene, D gene, clone size, CDR3 DNA, CDR3 protein. D genes are given only for firm matches. Size values are once, few and many counts, or a class for expanded clones, and some rows have none.

>TRBJ2-1|TRBV29-1|TRBD1|NA
TGCAGCGGCGTCCTTTTTACCGGGACAGGGGGAAACAATGAGCAGTTCTTC
CSGVLFTGTGGNNEQFF
>TRBJ2-1|TRBV19|NA|NA
TGTGCCAGTAACACAGGGACCCTTGAGCAGTTCTTC
CASNTGTLEQFF
>TRBJ1-1|TRBV15|TRBD1|NA
TGTGCCACCAGCAGAGATATGGACAGGGCTTACGTGAACGCTTTCTTT
CATSRDMDRAYVNAFF
>TRBJ1-1|TRBV6-5|NA|NA
TGTGCCAGCAGTTTCTTGGGCGGAAGACGGGATACTGAAGCTTTCTTT
CASSFLGGRRDTEAFF
>TRBJ1-3|TRBV7-2|NA|NA
TGTGCCAGCAGCCAGTCCAGGGGACAAGCTGGAAACACCATATATTTT
CASSQSRGQAGNTIYF
>TRBJ1-6|TRBV28|NA|NA
TGTGCCAGCAGTTTAAGGGTCGACGGGGATAATTCACCCCTCCACTTT
CASSLRVDGDNSPLHF
>TRBJ2-1|TRBV7-9|NA|NA
TGTGCCAGCAGCTTAGGAGGACTTCGAATCAATGAGCAGTTCTTC
CASSLGGLRINEQFF
>TRBJ2-7|TRBV29-1|NA|NA
TGCAGCGCCAGAGCGGGCCCGAGGGAGTACTTC
CSARAGPREYF
>TRBJ2-7|TRBV6-5|TRBD1|NA
TGTGCCAGCAACCCACAGGGGAAACCGTCCTACGAGCAGTACTTC
CASNPQGKPSYEQYF
>TRBJ1-1|TRBV18|TRBD1|NA
TGTGCCAGTTCTCCCAGGGACAGGGCACACACTGAAGCTTTCTTT
CASSPRDRAHTEAFF
>TRBJ1-4|TRBV19|TRBD1|NA
TGTGCCAGTAGTGCCAAGACAGGGAATGAAAAACTGTTTTTT
CASSAKTGNEKLFF
>TRBJ2-3|TRBV5-8|NA|NA
TGTGCCAGCAGCTTCGCGAGAAGCACAGATACGCAGTATTTT
CASSFARSTDTQYF
>TRBJ2-3|TRBV4-1|TRBD2|NA
TGCGCCAGCAGCCAAGCCCTCGGACTAGCGGCGACAGATACGCAGTATTTT
CASSQALGLAATDTQYF
>TRBJ2-1|TRBV29-1|TRBD2|NA
TGCAGCGTGGGAGCGGGGCGGGGGAACTACAATGAGCAGTTCTTC
CSVGAGRGNYNEQFF
>TRBJ2-2|TRBV4-2|TRBD2|NA
TGTGCCAGCAGCCAAGAAACCCTAGCGGGAGCCCCCGGGGAGCTGTTTTTT
CASSQETLAGAPGELFF
>TRBJ1-6|TRBV28|NA|NA
TGTGCCAGCAAGCGGGGCCCGTTAAGTTCACCCCTCCACTTT
CASKRGPLSSPLHF
>TRBJ1-1|TRBV19|NA|NA
TGTGCCAGTAGTATTTCTTTGCTCCCGGCTGAAGCTTTCTTT
CASSISLLPAEAFF
>TRBJ2-5|TRBV15|NA|NA
TGTGCCACCAGCAGAGCAAGCGGGCGCCTCCAAGAGACCCAGTACTTC
CATSRASGRLQETQYF
>TRBJ2-7|TRBV5-1|TRBD2|NA
TGCGCCAGCAGCGCGACTAGCGGGAGGCCGTACGAGCAGTACTTC
CASSATSGRPYEQYF
>TRBJ1-2|TRBV5-6|NA|once
TGTGCCAGCAGCTTGGGGAGCTATGGCTACACCTTC
CASSLGSYGYTF
>TRBJ2-5|TRBV6-5|TRBD2|NA
TGTGCCAGCAACCCAAGCGGGGGAGACCAAGAGACCCAGTACTTC
CASNPSGGDQETQYF
>TRBJ1-3|TRBV5-1|NA|NA
TGCGCCAGCAGCTTATCGGGGAGCTCGCCTGGAAACACCATATATTTT
CASSLSGSSPGNTIYF
>TRBJ1-2|TRBV27|NA|NA
TGTGCCAGCAGTTCTCCCCGGCGGGGAATCTATGGCTACACCTTC
CASSSPRRGIYGYTF
>TRBJ2-3|TRBV25-1|TRBD1|NA
TGTGCCAGCAGTGGCCCGACAGGGGGTAGCGGAGATACGCAGTATTTT
CASSGPTGGSGDTQYF